This TCR beta chain stems from a study of T cells after yellow fever vaccination (dated by TCRdb to between 2018 and 2021). For the wider study: The SMART-Seq v4 Ultra Low Input RNA kit was used to prepare libraries from fractions with low cell numbers. Two healthy male donors, one aged 18 to 30 and one aged 30 to 39 years, made up the cohort. Blood was drawn at multiple timepoints before and after primary and secondary immunization, with bulk PBMC replicates and cell subsets isolated. To track T-cell clones before and after primary and booster YFV17D yellow fever vaccination, bulk TCR alpha and beta repertoires were sequenced longitudinally. Broad study findings and their caveats: Computational filtering was required because FACS-sorted repertoires could contain abundant contaminating clonotypes from the bulk population. The secondary T-cell response was weaker than the primary response but faster, peaking on day 5 instead of day 15. A small fraction of clonotypes appeared in both the CD4 and CD8 compartments, likely as a result of convergent recombination. Only a couple of donors were included in the study, so the extent to which the findings can be generalized is limited. After the booster, most clones that had expanded after primary vaccination were detected again (around 97% of CD4 and 88% of CD8), suggesting broad maintenance of memory.

This clonotype was observed a handful of times. Its cognate antigen has yet to be identified. No quality values exist for individual bases; no much larger clone is one base distant. Explained via the paper, the treatment or condition label denotes: live attenuated yellow fever vaccine strain. Two biological replicates of bulk PBMCs were collected at each blood-draw timepoint. PBMCs were isolated from peripheral blood using a standard Ficoll-Paque protocol. TriZol was used to extract RNA from bulk PBMCs, CD4 and CD8 fractions, and dextramer-positive and dextramer-negative fractions. V loses 2 bases, J loses 7 bases, and the germline ends lie 8 bases apart. The CDR3, from cysteine to phenylalanine, totals 12 residues. The DNA shown is the 36-base CDR3, in frame from base 1. The germline V gene specifies SGHAT as CDR1 and FQNNGV as CDR2. The listed sequencing device is Illumina NovaSeq 6000. TCR cDNA was made using 5'RACE template switching, a step that added a universal primer site and unique molecular identifiers. cDNA synthesis was primed from both the TCR alpha and TCR beta constant segments. Two PCR steps were used to amplify libraries, with sample barcodes and sequencing adapters being added in the second step. Sequencing of the libraries was done on either Illumina HiSeq 2500 (2x100 bp) or NovaSeq (2x150 bp). Regarding the original processing steps: Demultiplexing of reads and collapsing into UMI consensus sequences were performed with MIGEC, and V(D)J alignment was carried out with MiXCR. Vaccine-responding clonotypes were identified with edgeR using replicate PBMC samples, with FDR below 0.01 and a log2 fold change above 5 up to day 15 being required. CD4 or CD8 identity was assigned to each bulk clonotype according to whether the clonotype was present at higher abundance in the sequenced CD4 repertoire or the sequenced CD8 repertoire. TCRdb reprocessing: public reads trimmed at Q25 with fastp, clones called with MiXCR, in-frame beta chains kept. Each CDR3 protein gets just one entry, which takes the most common genes and DNA from the rows behind it. These V and J calls rely on TCRdb rather than the paper's analysis. The sample table shows some 400,000 distinct CDR3 sequences, and around 20% are seen once. The ten top clones hold 18% of the sample.

The sequence joins TRBV11-2 to TRBJ2-5, with the D segment identity uncertain. The sequencing used PBMCs, collected before the yellow fever booster vaccination. The receptor comes from a man between 18 and 35 years old who received the YFV17D yellow fever vaccine. The DNA is TGTGCCAGCAGCTTAATGGCTCCGACCCAGTACTTC. Translated, this is CASSLMAPTQYF.